The source of this T cell receptor (beta chain) is a study of T cells after yellow fever vaccination. Study outcomes and limitations: When the response was secondary, it was weaker but reached its peak faster, day 5 versus 15. CD4 and CD8 compartments shared a small share of clonotypes. At around 95% for CD4 and roughly 87% for CD8, most primary-vaccination clones showed up again after the booster.

Germline V gene data show CDR1 as SGHTS and CDR2 as YDEGEE. Trimming took 4 bases from V and 2 from J; bases not matched to a gene: 3. The CDR3 runs 14 residues. Universal primer sites and UMIs were introduced during 5'RACE template-switching synthesis of TCR cDNA. In TCRdb, the 5' RACE reads were re-called with MiXCR into one record per CDR3 protein. The table has some 340,000 distinct CDR3 sequences, approximately 12% seen once. In the case of this clonotype: The antigen is unknown.

The V call is TRBV5-8, the J call TRBJ2-1; 7 positions agree with TRBD1. Sequencing used CD4+ T cells sorted from PBMCs, obtained 45 days after the yellow fever booster vaccination. The TCR comes from a man younger than 35 who received the YFV17D yellow fever vaccine. The CDR3 here is CASSAGQAYNEQFF. The CDR3 DNA is TGTGCCAGCAGCGCAGGACAGGCCTACAATGAGCAGTTCTTC. Drawing the rest from reference TRBV5-8 and TRBJ2-1, the complete variable domain is EAGVTQSPTHLIKTRGQQATLRCSPISGHTSVYWYQQALGLGLQFLLWYDEGEERNRGNFPPRFSGRQFPNYSSELNVNALELEDSALYLCASSAGQAYNEQFFGPGTRLTVL.